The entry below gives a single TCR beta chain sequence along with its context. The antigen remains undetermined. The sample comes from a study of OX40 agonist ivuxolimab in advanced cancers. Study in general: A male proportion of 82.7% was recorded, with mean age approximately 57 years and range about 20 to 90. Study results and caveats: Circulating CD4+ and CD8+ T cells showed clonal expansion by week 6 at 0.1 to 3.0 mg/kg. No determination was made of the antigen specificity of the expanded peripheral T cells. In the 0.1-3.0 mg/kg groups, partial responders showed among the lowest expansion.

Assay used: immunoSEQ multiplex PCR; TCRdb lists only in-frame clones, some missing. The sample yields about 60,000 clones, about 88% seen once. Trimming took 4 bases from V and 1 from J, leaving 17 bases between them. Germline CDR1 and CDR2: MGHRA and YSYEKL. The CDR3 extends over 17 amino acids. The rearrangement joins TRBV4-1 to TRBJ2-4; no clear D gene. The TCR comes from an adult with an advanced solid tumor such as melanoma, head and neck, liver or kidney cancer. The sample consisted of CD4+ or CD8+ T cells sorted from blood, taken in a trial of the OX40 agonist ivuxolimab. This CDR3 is CASSPLPSQLAKNIQYF. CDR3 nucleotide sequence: TGCGCCAGCAGCCCCCTCCCCTCCCAGTTGGCCAAAAACATTCAGTACTTC.